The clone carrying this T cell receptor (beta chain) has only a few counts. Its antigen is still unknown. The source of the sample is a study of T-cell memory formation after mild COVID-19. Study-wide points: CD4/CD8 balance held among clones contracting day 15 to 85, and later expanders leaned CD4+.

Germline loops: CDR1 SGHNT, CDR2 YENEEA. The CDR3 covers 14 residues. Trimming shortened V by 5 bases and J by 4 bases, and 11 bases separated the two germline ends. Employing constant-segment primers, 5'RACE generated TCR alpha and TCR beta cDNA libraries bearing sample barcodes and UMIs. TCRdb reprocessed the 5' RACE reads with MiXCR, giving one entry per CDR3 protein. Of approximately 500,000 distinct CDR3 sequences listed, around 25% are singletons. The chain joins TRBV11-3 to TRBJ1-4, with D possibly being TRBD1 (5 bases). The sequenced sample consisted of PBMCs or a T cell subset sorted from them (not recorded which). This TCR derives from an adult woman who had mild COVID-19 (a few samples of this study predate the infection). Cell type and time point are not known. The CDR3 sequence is CASSQSGINEKLFF. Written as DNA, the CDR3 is TGTGCCAGCAGCCAATCAGGGATTAATGAAAAACTGTTTTTT. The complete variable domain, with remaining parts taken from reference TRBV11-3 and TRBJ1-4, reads EAGVVQSPRYKIIEKKQPVAFWCNPISGHNTLYWYLQNLGQGPELLIRYENEEAVDDSQLPKDRFSAERLKGVDSTLKIQPAELGDSAVYLCASSQSGINEKLFFGSGTQLSVL.